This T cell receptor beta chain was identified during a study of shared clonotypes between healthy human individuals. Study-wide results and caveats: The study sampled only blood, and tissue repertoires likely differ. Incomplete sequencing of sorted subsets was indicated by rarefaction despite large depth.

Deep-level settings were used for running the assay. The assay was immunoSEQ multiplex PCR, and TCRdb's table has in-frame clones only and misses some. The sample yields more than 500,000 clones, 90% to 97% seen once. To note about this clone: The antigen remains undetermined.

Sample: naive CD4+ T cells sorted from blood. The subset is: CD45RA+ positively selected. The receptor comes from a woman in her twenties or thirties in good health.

The CDR3 bases are TGTGCCAGCAGCGTAGCCCCAAACACAGATACGCAGTATTTT. Translation: CASSVAPNTDTQYF. The rearrangement links TRBV9 to TRBJ2-3; no clear D. Deletions cut 0 bases from V and 2 bases from J, with 7 bases between. The CDR3 covers 14 residues. The germline CDR1 and CDR2 sequences are SGDLS and YYNGEE.